This T cell receptor (beta chain) was observed in a study of tumor-infiltrating lymphocytes in localized non-small cell lung cancer (dated by TCRdb to the early 2020s). General notes on the study: The cohort covered several histologies, both smokers and never-smokers, and patients whose samples were collected after neoadjuvant chemotherapy. Resected tumor tissue and uninvolved lung tissue described as non-adjacent to the tumor were contributed by each patient, with both tissues obtained from the same patient. Flow cytometry, multiplex immunofluorescence, RNA-seq, exome sequencing and proteomics were applied to the same patients as TCR sequencing, which was one of several integrated assays. In total, the ICON cohort was made up of around 140 surgical patients who had localized non-small cell lung cancer and whose tumors were resected. For approximately 50 patients, immunoSEQ T-cell fraction was compared between paired tumor and uninvolved lung. Study-wide findings and limitations: Because different assays used different pieces of the same tissue, technical variation could not be distinguished from intratumor heterogeneity. Since assay coverage differed from patient to patient depending on how much tissue was available, TCR sequencing was done for only a subset of the cohort. Consistent with immunofluorescence CD3 counts, TCRbeta sequencing supported greater T cell infiltration in tumors than in uninvolved lung tissue. Recurrence-free survival showed no association with tumor T-cell fraction from TCR sequencing (p = 0.61). No difference in TCR-derived T-cell fraction was observed between the flow cytometry-defined immunotypes IM1 (good prognosis) and IM2 (poor prognosis).

TCR sequencing with the immunoSEQ assay provided the T-cell fraction in tumor and uninvolved lung tissue. The paper's data handling went like this. For survival analysis, patients were split into high (upper tertile) and low (lower two tertiles) T-cell fraction groups and compared by log-rank test. A signed-rank test was used to test paired tumor versus uninvolved lung differences in T-cell fraction. TCRdb's version of the immuneACCESS table is confined to in-frame rearrangements and falls short of the full clone set. An unresolved V gene accounts for under half of the shortfall where checked; the remainder is of unknown origin. V and J calls and clone size are copied from that table; D and trimming were computed from the DNA. This sample is represented by 16,000 or so clones; around 80% of them were singletons. The top ten clones comprise 5% to 7% of the sample. A word on this clone: What antigen it recognizes has not been identified. No per-base quality is available; no much larger clone lies one base away.

Enrollment in ICON was initiated in early 2016, and the last patient was enrolled in late 2018. From a subcohort of about 80 patients, fresh tumor and matched uninvolved tissue were collected for in-depth immune analyses, including TCR sequencing. TCR sequencing was performed on DNA isolated from bulk tissue, without cell sorting. In the germline V gene (reference sequence), CDR1 corresponds to SEHNR and CDR2 to FQNEAQ. Trimming costs V 4 bases and J 2 bases, and their ends lie 4 bases apart. Inclusive of the bounding cysteine and phenylalanine, the CDR3 is 12 residues long. Only the CDR3 DNA is retained, 36 bases long and in frame from the first base.

The rearranged segments are TRBV7-9 and TRBJ2-3, with the D gene call left open. Sequencing was performed on lung tumor tissue. The clonotype comes from a human donor with non-small cell lung cancer. CDR3 sequence: CASSSYTDTQYF. The sequenced DNA: TGTGCCAGCAGCTCGTACACAGATACGCAGTATTTT.